Below, 21 T cell receptor beta chains from the same sample are listed, as sequenced in a study of OX40 agonist ivuxolimab in advanced cancers. Method: immunoSEQ multiplex PCR; TCRdb's copy keeps in-frame clones and lacks some. Among around 66,000 clones listed, roughly four fifths were seen once. The sample consisted of CD4+ or CD8+ T cells sorted from blood, taken in a trial of the OX40 agonist ivuxolimab. These receptors all come from an adult with an advanced solid tumor such as melanoma, head and neck, liver or kidney cancer.

The chain couples TRBV11-2 to TRBJ1-1; 7 bases align to TRBD1. V gave up 5 bases and J gave up 0 bases; unmatched junction bases: 6. The CDR3 runs to 15 residues. Germline CDR1 SGHAT, CDR2 FQNNGV. The CDR3 sequence is CASSIAGTVNTEAFF. The CDR3 nucleotides are TGTGCCAGCAGCATAGCCGGGACAGTGAACACTGAAGCTTTCTTT.

This chain uses TRBV7-2 with TRBJ2-7, with D uncertain. This CDR3 contains 13 residues. The V gene's germline CDR1 is SGHTA and CDR2 FQGNSA. Trimming pared 4 bases from V and 4 bases from J, leaving 11 bases between. CDR3 bases: TGTGCCAGCAGCTCGTCCCCTGGATACGAGCAGTACTTC. Its translation is CASSSSPGYEQYF.

The rearrangement uses TRBV5-1 and TRBJ1-2; D unclear. This CDR3 is built from 15 residues. The ends were cut back, 0 bases at V and 8 bases at J, with 17 bases in the middle. The germline gives CDR1 SGHRS, CDR2 YFSETQ. Here the CDR3 reads CASSLDNGQVEGYTF. CDR3 DNA sequence: TGCGCCAGCAGCTTGGATAACGGGCAGGTAGAGGGCTACACCTTC. Combining the CDR3 with reference TRBV5-1 and TRBJ1-2 gives the whole variable domain KAGVTQTPRYLIKTRGQQVTLSCSPISGHRSVSWYQQTPGQGLQFLFEYFSETQRNKGNFPGRFSGRQFSNSRSEMNVSTLELGDSALYLCASSLDNGQVEGYTFGSGTRLTVV.

This clone was detected only a few times. V gene TRBV5-1 combines with J gene TRBJ2-1; 11 bases agree with TRBD2. The J segment lost 12 bases and the V segment lost 0 bases, leaving 5 bases of the junction unmatched. Germline V gene sequence: CDR1 SGHRS, CDR2 YFSETQ. This CDR3 has 14 amino acids. The CDR3 protein is CASSLASGGSRQFF. For the CDR3, the DNA is TGCGCCAGCAGCTTGGCTAGCGGGGGGAGCCGGCAGTTCTTC.

This clone was seen more than once but under ten times. The genes are TRBV6-5 and TRBJ1-2; 8 bases line up with TRBD1. Germline lookup yields CDR1 MNHEY and CDR2 SVGAGI. V lost 5 bases and J lost 6; bases outside the gene matches: 5. The CDR3 contains 13 residues. CDR3 bases: TGTGCCAGCAGTAACTGGACAGGGCATGGCTACACCTTC. Translation: CASSNWTGHGYTF.

The rearrangement joins TRBV19 to TRBJ1-6; 7 bases fit TRBD1. Unmatched junction bases numbered 7, after V lost 3 bases and J lost 11 bases. There are 14 residues in the CDR3. Germline V gene lookup returns CDR1 LNHDA and CDR2 SQIVND (reference sequence). In DNA form, the CDR3 reads TGTGCCAGTAGTATTCGCCAGGGGGTACCACCCCTCCACTTT. Translation: CASSIRQGVPPLHF.

This sequence joins TRBV27 and TRBJ2-7; 8 nucleotides match TRBD1. The CDR3 runs to 17 residues. Germline values: CDR1 MNHEY, CDR2 SMNVEV (reference sequence). V shed 4 bases and J 3 bases; nucleotides not matched to a gene: 14. CDR3 in amino acids: CASSSPLRTGNYYEQYF. The CDR3 DNA reads as TGTGCCAGCAGTTCCCCCCTCCGGACAGGGAACTACTACGAGCAGTACTTC.

The CDR3 sequence: CASSPPRSRPPTDTQYF. DNA for the CDR3: TGTGCCAGTAGCCCCCCTCGATCGAGACCCCCCACAGATACGCAGTATTTT. This chain uses TRBV19 with TRBJ2-3; D call uncertain. V shed 6 bases and J shed 2 bases, with 21 bases lying between them. Per the germline V gene, CDR1 is LNHDA and CDR2 is SQIVND (reference sequence). CDR3 size: 17 residues.

The V call is TRBV6-6, the J call TRBJ2-3; 8 bases map to TRBD2. The V segment lost 4 bases and the J segment 2 bases; nucleotides outside the gene matches: 8. Germline CDR1 and CDR2: MNHNY and SVGAGI (reference sequence). This CDR3 is built from 16 residues. The CDR3 region is CASSWSSGAFTDTQYF. The CDR3 region has the DNA TGTGCCAGCAGTTGGAGTAGCGGGGCATTCACAGATACGCAGTATTTT.

V is TRBV9 and J is TRBJ1-3; D not resolved. CDR3 length equals 16 residues. Trimming shortened V by 4 bases and J by 0 bases, and 14 bases separated the two germline ends. CDR1 and CDR2 (germline): SGDLS, YYNGEE. The CDR3 spells CASSPNSAGSGNTIYF. CDR3 coding DNA: TGTGCCAGCAGCCCTAACAGCGCAGGCTCTGGAAACACCATATATTTT.

The chain links TRBV2 to TRBJ1-1, with D perhaps TRBD1 (6 bases). The V gene lost 6 bases and the J gene lost 5 bases, with 22 bases spanning the gap. The CDR3 is 16 residues long. Germline CDR1 SNHLY, CDR2 FYNNEI. In DNA form, the CDR3 reads TGTGCCAGCAGGGACAGAGGGGGGAGGGTAGGGACTGAAGCTTTCTTT. Translated, it gives CASRDRGGRVGTEAFF.

This chain uses TRBV4-3 with TRBJ1-5; D gene unclear. CDR1 is LGHNA, CDR2 YSLEER, per germline. The V gene lost 0 bases and the J gene lost 5 bases, with 14 bases spanning the gap. The length of the CDR3 is 16 residues. CDR3: CASSQEARGTDQPQHF. The CDR3 DNA sequence: TGCGCCAGCAGCCAAGAGGCCCGGGGAACCGATCAGCCCCAGCATTTT.

This clone was seen a single time. J is TRBJ2-3 and V is TRBV5-4; D ambiguous. V lost 2 bases, J lost 6 bases, and 7 bases lay in between. The CDR3 length is 12 residues. From germline, CDR1 is SGHNT and CDR2 YYREEE (reference sequence). The CDR3 loop is CASSFSEDTQYF. Written as DNA, the CDR3 is TGTGCCAGCAGCTTCTCAGAGGATACGCAGTATTTT.

The chain links TRBV19 to TRBJ2-3, with 10 bases aligning to TRBD2. This CDR3 spans 14 amino acids. Germline-derived CDR1 and CDR2 are LNHDA and SQIVND (reference sequence). V lost 5 bases, J lost 5 bases, and 4 bases stayed unmatched. The CDR3 loop is CASSLAGVLDTQYF. CDR3 coding DNA: TGTGCCAGTAGTCTAGCGGGGGTTTTAGATACGCAGTATTTT. Full variable domain (outside the CDR3, taken from reference TRBV19 and TRBJ2-3): DGGITQSPKYLFRKEGQNVTLSCEQNLNHDAMYWYRQDPGQGLRLIYYSQIVNDFQKGDIAEGYSVSREKKESFPLTVTSAQKNPTAFYLCASSLAGVLDTQYFGPGTRLTVL.

This chain uses TRBV28 with TRBJ2-2; D gene uncertain. Germline V gene sequence: CDR1 MDHEN, CDR2 SYDVKM. CDR3 length: 13 residues. The V end was cut by 4 bases, the J end by 5 bases, with 8 bases between. The CDR3 protein is CASSYPATGELFF. The CDR3 DNA sequence: TGTGCCAGCAGTTACCCCGCGACCGGGGAGCTGTTTTTT.

In its sample, this clone was seen a few times. The chain carries TRBV6-4 and TRBJ1-6; no clear D. V lost 3 bases, J lost 14 bases, and 8 bases lay in between. CDR3 length: 11 amino acids. Germline V gene sequence: CDR1 MRHNA, CDR2 SNTAGT. The CDR3 DNA follows: TGTGCCAGCAGTGAGAAGTTGTCCCTCCACTTT. This encodes CASSEKLSLHF.

The V call is TRBV28, the J call TRBJ1-2; TRBD1 is a possible D gene (5 bases). Trimming took off 10 bases at V and 5 bases at J, with 11 bases between the two ends. This CDR3 has 11 residues. Germline V lookup: CDR1 MDHEN, CDR2 SYDVKM. Here the CDR3 DNA reads TGTGCCACTTCAGGGTCATATGGCTACACCTTC. It codes for CATSGSYGYTF.

J is TRBJ1-2 and V is TRBV15; possible D gene TRBD1, 5 bases. Per germline, CDR1 LNHNV and CDR2 YYDKDF (reference sequence). Trimming cost V 0 bases and J 10 bases, with 18 bases left between them. This CDR3 comprises 15 residues. CDR3 sequence reads: CATSRDLRGEADYTF. CDR3 DNA: TGTGCCACCAGCAGAGATCTAAGGGGAGAGGCGGACTACACCTTC.

The chain combines TRBV5-1 with TRBJ1-2, with TRBD1 identical over 8 bases. The CDR3 has 14 amino acids. Germline loops: CDR1 SGHRS, CDR2 YFSETQ. The ends lost 2 bases at V and 1 base at J; junction bases unmatched: 1. DNA for the CDR3: TGCGCCAGCAGCTTAGGACAGGGTAACTATGGCTACACCTTC. This translates into CASSLGQGNYGYTF.

The chain recombines TRBV7-9 with TRBJ2-1, with D perhaps TRBD1 (8 bases). Trimming removed 1 base from V and 3 bases from J, with 13 bases in between. Germline V gene lookup returns CDR1 SEHNR and CDR2 FQNEAQ (reference sequence). The CDR3 sequence is 16 residues long. The CDR3 DNA follows: TGTGCCAGCAGCTTAGGGACAGGGAGGGACTACAATGAGCAGTTCTTC. The encoded protein is CASSLGTGRDYNEQFF.

The chain is built from TRBV5-1 and TRBJ1-1; TRBD1 agrees at 7 bases. With V trimmed by 3 bases and J by 6 bases, 2 bases remained unmatched. This CDR3 is 12 amino acids long. Per the germline V gene, CDR1 is SGHRS and CDR2 is YFSETQ. CDR3 bases: TGCGCCAGCAGCTCGACAGGGCCTGAAGCTTTCTTT. Translation: CASSSTGPEAFF. The whole variable domain, filled in from reference TRBV5-1 and TRBJ1-1, reads KAGVTQTPRYLIKTRGQQVTLSCSPISGHRSVSWYQQTPGQGLQFLFEYFSETQRNKGNFPGRFSGRQFSNSRSEMNVSTLELGDSALYLCASSSTGPEAFFGQGTRLTVV.